The source of this TCR beta chain is a study of blood T cell repertoires in COVID-19. Study-level background: The United States, Italy and Spain were the sources of the acute and convalescent COVID-19 samples. The analysed material was cDNA or gDNA that came from T cells, B-cell-depleted T cells, or PBMCs.

Germline values: CDR1 ENHRY, CDR2 SYGVKD. With 3 bases removed from V and 6 bases from J, the gap between germline ends came to 18 bases. CDR3 length equals 16 residues. The sample holds one count of this clone. In the original workflow: Reference gene primer amplification in the assay estimated nucleated cell counts. TCRdb keeps only in-frame clones here, not all; method: immunoSEQ multiplex PCR. The DNA gave D and trimming, while V, J and clone size come from that table. The data hold around 150,000 clones, with over 85% observed a single time. This TCR came from a man in his sixties with active or convalescent COVID-19. The sequenced sample consisted of peripheral blood. V gene TRBV10-3 combines with J gene TRBJ1-5, with D possibly matching TRBD1 (5 bases). CDR3 in DNA: TGTGCCATCAGTGATTTCAGGGTTCATGGTAGTCAGCCCCAGCATTTT. Its protein product is CAISDFRVHGSQPQHF.